The 29 T cell receptor beta chains in this list originate from one sample, sequenced in a study of shared clonotypes between healthy human individuals. Using immunoSEQ multiplex PCR, the repertoire was profiled, and TCRdb retains in-frame clones only, with some absent. Of under 750,000 clones in the sample, over 55% were seen once. Source material: memory CD4+ T cells sorted from blood. The subset: CD45RA-negative fraction. These TCRs come from a woman aged 25-40 years in good health.

The chain combines TRBV28 with TRBJ2-7, with D hard to call. CDR1 MDHEN and CDR2 SYDVKM come from the germline V gene. V was shortened by 6 bases and J by 4 bases, with 16 bases between the two germline ends. This CDR3 comprises 14 residues. CDR3 in amino acids: CASSYRGRVYEQYF. Here the CDR3 DNA reads TGTGCCAGCAGCTATCGTGGAAGGGTTTACGAGCAGTACTTC.

The chain is built from TRBV30 and TRBJ2-5; D gene ambiguous. TRBJ2-7 matches the DNA end more closely, so the J call is doubtful. Germline V gives CDR1 GTSNPN, CDR2 SVGIG (reference sequence). This CDR3 spans 15 amino acids. The CDR3: CAWRSDTPYSYEQYF. Written as DNA, the CDR3 is TGTGCCTGGAGGTCTGACACTCCCTACTCCTACGAGCAGTACTTC.

The rearrangement uses TRBV7-9 and TRBJ1-1; D possibly corresponds to TRBD1 (6 bases). Germline CDR1 reads SEHNR; CDR2 reads FQNEAQ (reference sequence). CDR3 size: 18 residues. Trimming removed 2 bases from V and 3 bases from J, with 22 bases in between. The DNA of the CDR3 is TGTGCCAGCAGCTTAAAGTGGGACACTGGGTCAGGATACACTGAAGCTTTCTTT. Protein sequence: CASSLKWDTGSGYTEAFF.

CDR3: CASSLRSGGRLAYEQYF. The CDR3 DNA sequence: TGTGCCAGCAGCCTAAGATCGGGCGGCAGACTAGCCTACGAGCAGTACTTC. The V gene is TRBV4-2, the J gene TRBJ2-7, with D maybe TRBD2 (6 bases). Trimming pared 4 bases from V and 2 bases from J, leaving 21 bases between. In germline, CDR1 is LGHNA, CDR2 YNFKEQ. The CDR3 covers 17 residues.

The V call is TRBV14, the J call TRBJ1-2; D not certain. V dropped 2 bases and J dropped 8 bases, with 15 bases sitting between them. The germline gives CDR1 SGHDN, CDR2 FVKESK. The CDR3 has 14 residues. The CDR3 DNA sequence: TGTGCCAGCAGCCAATCAACCGGTCTGGGGGGCTACACCTTC. This sequence encodes CASSQSTGLGGYTF.

This sequence joins TRBV2 and TRBJ2-7, with D hard to call. Trimming shortened V by 4 bases and J by 2 bases, and 3 bases separated the two germline ends. Germline V gene lookup returns CDR1 SNHLY and CDR2 FYNNEI. The length of the CDR3 is 11 residues. Here the CDR3 reads CASSVTYEQYF. CDR3 sequence (DNA): TGTGCCAGCAGTGTGACCTACGAGCAGTACTTC. Full variable domain (outside the CDR3, taken from reference TRBV2 and TRBJ2-7): EPEVTQTPSHQVTQMGQEVILRCVPISNHLYFYWYRQILGQKVEFLVSFYNNEISEKSEIFDDQFSVERPDGSNFTLKIRSTKLEDSAMYFCASSVTYEQYFGPGTRLTVT.

This clone was detected once. This sequence joins TRBV5-1 and TRBJ1-2, with 9 bases aligning to TRBD1. CDR1 is SGHRS, CDR2 YFSETQ, per germline. V lost 4 bases and J lost 4; bases outside the gene matches: 17. This CDR3 region has 18 residues. This CDR3 reads CASSPRAPDRGGGYGYTF. Written as DNA, the CDR3 is TGCGCCAGCAGCCCCCGGGCCCCGGACAGGGGAGGTGGCTATGGCTACACCTTC.

This chain uses TRBV7-8 with TRBJ2-2; TRBD1 agrees at 7 bases. V gave up 7 bases and J gave up 6 bases; unmatched junction bases: 5. The CDR3 is made up of 13 amino acids. CDR1 and CDR2 from the germline V gene are SGHVS and FQNEAQ. The CDR3 DNA is TGTGCCAGCATCGACAGGGCCCCCGGGGAGCTGTTTTTT. Its translation: CASIDRAPGELFF.

This clone was counted only a few times. Other DNA sequences in the sample encode the same CDR3. This chain links TRBV29-1 with TRBJ2-1; 8 bases are shared with TRBD2. The germline V gene has CDR1 SQVTM and CDR2 ANQGSEA. The V segment lost 5 bases and the J segment 4 bases; nucleotides outside the gene matches: 4. The CDR3 is made up of 13 amino acids. DNA for the CDR3: TGCAGCGTTCGGTCTAGCGGGTACAATGAGCAGTTCTTC. Its protein is CSVRSSGYNEQFF.

The J gene is TRBJ2-3, the V gene TRBV10-3, with D possibly matching TRBD2 (6 bases). V lost 6 bases and J 0 bases, leaving 13 bases between the germline ends. CDR3 length: 15 amino acids. CDR1 ENHRY and CDR2 SYGVKD come from the germline V gene. CDR3 residues: CAIRDVAASTDTQYF. In nucleotides, the CDR3 is TGTGCCATCAGAGACGTAGCGGCTAGCACAGATACGCAGTATTTT.

The V call is TRBV9, the J call TRBJ2-1; D might be TRBD2 (6 bases). The CDR3 length is 14 residues. V was pared by 4 bases and J by 8 bases, with 16 bases between. Germline lookup yields CDR1 SGDLS and CDR2 YYNGEE. The CDR3 bases are TGTGCCAGCAGCCTACAACTAGCTCTGGATGAGCAGTTCTTC. Translated, it gives CASSLQLALDEQFF. The variable domain in full, with the rest retrieved from reference TRBV9 and TRBJ2-1, is DSGVTQTPKHLITATGQRVTLRCSPRSGDLSVYWYQQSLDQGLQFLIQYYNGEERAKGNILERFSAQQFPDLHSELNLSSLELGDSALYFCASSLQLALDEQFFGPGTRLTVL.

This clone was seen only once. J is TRBJ2-7 and V is TRBV6-6; tentatively, D is TRBD1 (5 bases). From germline, CDR1 is MNHNY and CDR2 SVGAGI (reference sequence). The CDR3 covers 12 residues. Trimming shortened V by 7 bases and J by 5 bases, and 12 bases separated the two germline ends. The CDR3 region is CASTSRANEQYF. Written as DNA, the CDR3 is TGTGCCAGCACTTCCAGGGCCAACGAGCAGTACTTC.

The rearrangement joins TRBV5-4 to TRBJ2-5, with unresolved D. The length of the CDR3 is 11 residues. Trimming pared 4 bases from V and 2 bases from J, leaving 3 bases between. Germline lookup yields CDR1 SGHNT and CDR2 YYREEE (reference sequence). CDR3 in DNA: TGTGCCAGCAGCCGACAAGAGACCCAGTACTTC. Protein product: CASSRQETQYF. The whole variable domain, filled in from reference TRBV5-4 and TRBJ2-5, reads ETGVTQSPTHLIKTRGQQVTLRCSSQSGHNTVSWYQQALGQGPQFIFQYYREEENGRGNFPPRFSGLQFPNYSSELNVNALELDDSALYLCASSRQETQYFGPGTRLLVL.

This clone was counted once. The chain carries TRBV4-1 and TRBJ2-7; 14 positions agree with TRBD2. Losses at the gene ends were 3 bases for V and 2 bases for J; bases not matched to a gene: 0. The germline V gene has CDR1 MGHRA and CDR2 YSYEKL. The CDR3 runs to 15 residues. The CDR3 here is CASSQTSGGAYEQYF. The CDR3 DNA is TGCGCCAGCAGCCAGACTAGCGGGGGGGCCTACGAGCAGTACTTC.

The J gene is TRBJ2-7, the V gene TRBV7-9; D gene ambiguous. The germline V gene encodes CDR1 SEHNR and CDR2 FQNEAQ (reference sequence). The CDR3 is made up of 11 amino acids. V lost 5 bases and J lost 7, with 9 bases in between. As DNA, the CDR3 is TGTGCCAGCAGCCCAGATTGGGAGCAGTACTTC. Amino acid sequence: CASSPDWEQYF.

CDR3 DNA: TGTGCCACTTGCCCCGGCCGCCCCACAGATACGCAGTATTTT. Translating it yields CATCPGRPTDTQYF. The genes are TRBV10-3 and TRBJ2-3; D not resolved. Germline V gene data show CDR1 as ENHRY and CDR2 as SYGVKD. Trimming removed 10 bases at V and 2 bases at J, with 16 bases between. The CDR3 length is 14 residues.

This chain links TRBV5-1 with TRBJ2-5; 7 nucleotides match TRBD2. Germline CDR1 and CDR2: SGHRS and YFSETQ. V gave up 6 bases and J gave up 4 bases; unmatched junction bases: 15. CDR3 size: 16 residues. Here the CDR3 DNA reads TGCGCCAGCACGTCGACTAGCTCCCCTGTGGGAGAGACCCAGTACTTC. It is translated as CASTSTSSPVGETQYF.

This chain links TRBV7-9 with TRBJ2-7, with TRBD2 identical over 8 bases. CDR3 size: 17 residues. J lost 3 bases, V lost 3 bases, and 13 bases had no gene match. CDR1 is SEHNR, CDR2 FQNEAQ, per germline (reference sequence). CDR3 DNA: TGTGCCAGCAGCTTGGGGTTAGCGGGAACGGAATTCTACGAGCAGTACTTC. It specifies CASSLGLAGTEFYEQYF.

This chain connects TRBV18 to TRBJ1-1; D is perhaps TRBD1 (6 bases). The CDR3 is 16 residues long. Germline V gene lookup returns CDR1 KGHSH and CDR2 LQKENI. V lost 1 base to trimming and J lost 5 bases, with 17 bases between them. The CDR3 reads CASSPQVAGDGTEAFF. The CDR3 DNA reads as TGTGCCAGCTCACCACAGGTAGCAGGGGATGGTACTGAAGCTTTCTTT.

This rearrangement joins TRBV5-6 to TRBJ1-2, with a weak D call TRBD1 (5 bases). The CDR3 loop spans 13 amino acids. Trimming stripped 4 bases from V and 8 bases from J, with 15 bases between. The germline gives CDR1 SGHDT, CDR2 YYEEEE. The CDR3 DNA follows: TGTGCCAGCAGCCCGGGTCAGGGTTGGGGCTACACCTTC. It yields the protein CASSPGQGWGYTF.

The chain is built from TRBV4-1 and TRBJ2-1, with D possibly being TRBD1 (6 bases). V was clipped by 4 bases and J by 4 bases, with 17 bases between them. Germline lookup yields CDR1 MGHRA and CDR2 YSYEKL. The CDR3 length is 16 residues. DNA of the CDR3: TGCGCCAGCAGCCGCAGAATAGGACAGAGATACAATGAGCAGTTCTTC. Translation: CASSRRIGQRYNEQFF.

CDR3 DNA sequence: TGTGCCAGCGGCCTGGATGGGACAAACCATGGCTACACCTTC. Translating it yields CASGLDGTNHGYTF. The rearrangement joins TRBV28 to TRBJ1-2; maybe TRBD1 (6 bases). This CDR3 has 14 residues. From germline, CDR1 is MDHEN and CDR2 SYDVKM. V was trimmed by 8 bases and J by 6 bases, leaving 19 bases between them.

This clone was recorded once. The rearrangement links TRBV21-1 to TRBJ2-7; TRBD2, the table's D call, lacks a check against the DNA. TRBV21-1 is listed as a pseudogene. CDR3 size: 16 residues. The CDR3 loop is CASSPTAGTSGYEQYF. CDR3 DNA: TGTGCCAGCAGCCCCACCGCCGGGACTAGCGGTTACGAGCAGTACTTC.

This chain uses TRBV6-1 with TRBJ2-6, with a tentative D call TRBD1 (5 bases). Germline CDR1 and CDR2: MNHNS and SASEGT. V lost 4 bases, J lost 0 bases, and 10 bases lay in between. The CDR3 runs to 16 residues. The CDR3 region has the DNA TGTGCCAGCAGTGTCACAGGATACTCTGGGGCCAACGTCCTGACTTTC. Amino acids: CASSVTGYSGANVLTF.

The V gene is TRBV25-1, the J gene TRBJ1-1; D perhaps matches TRBD1 (6 bases). V lost 6 bases and J 1 base, leaving 9 bases between the germline ends. CDR3 length: 13 amino acids. Per the germline V gene, CDR1 is MGHDK and CDR2 is SYGVNS. In nucleotides, the CDR3 is TGTGCCAGCAGACTAGGGGGGAACACTGAAGCTTTCTTT. Its translation is CASRLGGNTEAFF.

This clone was counted between two and nine times. The chain links TRBV2 to TRBJ2-1; 12 nucleotides match TRBD2. Germline CDR1 and CDR2: SNHLY and FYNNEI. The CDR3 has 15 amino acids. V shed 3 bases and J 10 bases; nucleotides not matched to a gene: 7. The CDR3 loop is CASSELAGGFREQFF. The CDR3 coding sequence is TGTGCCAGCAGTGAGCTAGCGGGGGGGTTCCGGGAGCAGTTCTTC.

The CDR3 is CASSFDESYEQFF. DNA of the CDR3: TGTGCCAGCAGCTTCGATGAGTCTTACGAGCAGTTCTTC. The genes are TRBV7-9 and TRBJ2-1, with D unresolved. This CDR3 comprises 13 residues. Germline lookup yields CDR1 SEHNR and CDR2 FQNEAQ (reference sequence). The V and J ends lost 3 bases and 10 bases respectively, with 13 bases between them. The whole variable domain, filled in from reference TRBV7-9 and TRBJ2-1, reads DTGVSQNPRHKITKRGQNVTFRCDPISEHNRLYWYRQTLGQGPEFLTYFQNEAQLEKSRLLSDRFSAERPKGSFSTLEIQRTEQGDSAMYLCASSFDESYEQFFGPGTRLTVL.

This sequence joins TRBV11-2 and TRBJ2-7; the match to TRBD2 covers 8 bases. The ends lost 5 bases at V and 1 base at J; junction bases unmatched: 10. The CDR3 consists of 16 residues. Germline CDR1 SGHAT, CDR2 FQNNGV. CDR3 nucleotides: TGTGCCAGCAGCGCAGGCCGGGGGGGTAGATCCTACGAGCAGTACTTC. Residues: CASSAGRGGRSYEQYF. Using reference TRBV11-2 and TRBJ2-7 for the parts outside the CDR3, the full variable domain is EAGVAQSPRYKIIEKRQSVAFWCNPISGHATLYWYQQILGQGPKLLIQFQNNGVVDDSQLPKDRFSAERLKGVDSTLKIQPAKLEDSAVYLCASSAGRGGRSYEQYFGPGTRLTVT.

The chain combines TRBV14 with TRBJ2-7, with D perhaps TRBD1 or TRBD2 (5 bases each). Trimming took off 1 base at V and 2 bases at J, with 27 bases between the two ends. Germline V gene data show CDR1 as SGHDN and CDR2 as FVKESK. This CDR3 is built from 20 residues. CDR3 in amino acids: CASSQGVLNSGPWTPYEQYF. The DNA of the CDR3 is TGTGCCAGCAGCCAAGGAGTGTTGAATTCGGGGCCGTGGACCCCCTACGAGCAGTACTTC. Full variable domain (outside the CDR3, taken from reference TRBV14 and TRBJ2-7): EAGVTQFPSHSVIEKGQTVTLRCDPISGHDNLYWYRRVMGKEIKFLLHFVKESKQDESGMPNNRFLAERTGGTYSTLKVQPAELEDSGVYFCASSQGVLNSGPWTPYEQYFGPGTRLTVT.